This TCR beta chain was sequenced for a study of blood T cell repertoires in COVID-19. For the study at large: Sample material is recorded as cDNA or gDNA derived from T cells, B-cell-depleted T cells, or PBMCs.

Under the authors' procedure: Amplifying reference gene primers gave estimates of nucleated cell counts. Some clones are missing from TCRdb's copy, which holds only in-frame ones; the method was immunoSEQ multiplex PCR. For V, J and clone size, that table is used; D and trimming come from the DNA. The repertoire holds 130,000 to 150,000 clones, with 85% to 90% as singletons. The CDR3 loop spans 15 amino acids. Germline V gives CDR1 SGHAT, CDR2 FQDESV (reference sequence). With 4 bases clipped from V and 3 bases from J, the junction kept 5 bases outside the gene matches. The receptor comes from a man aged 45-65 years with active or convalescent COVID-19. The V gene is TRBV11-1, the J gene TRBJ2-7; 11 bases map to TRBD1. Material: peripheral blood. The CDR3 nucleotides read TGTGCCAGCAGCTCGGGACAGGGGGGAGACTACGAGCAGTACTTC. It encodes CASSSGQGGDYEQYF.